Below, 27 T cell receptor beta chains from the same sample are listed, as sequenced in a study of T-cell memory formation after mild COVID-19. TCRdb passed the 5' RACE reads through MiXCR, listing each CDR3 protein once. The sample has about 360,000 distinct CDR3 sequences, around 15% seen once. Input material: PBMCs or a T cell subset sorted from them (not recorded which). These receptors were collected from a man in his late teens or twenties who had mild COVID-19 (a few samples of this study predate the infection). Cell type and time point are not known.

This clonotype was observed a handful of times. The V gene is TRBV7-9, the J gene TRBJ2-7; D is ambiguous. Germline values: CDR1 SEHNR, CDR2 FQNEAQ (reference sequence). The V and J ends lost 1 base and 5 bases respectively, with 9 bases between them. The CDR3 runs to 13 residues. The chain's CDR3 is CASSLGRVDEQYF. For the CDR3, the DNA is TGTGCCAGCAGCTTAGGCCGGGTTGACGAGCAGTACTTC.

This chain connects TRBV5-1 to TRBJ1-1; D is uncertain. The length of the CDR3 is 16 residues. Germline values: CDR1 SGHRS, CDR2 YFSETQ. V lost 0 bases and J lost 1, with 13 bases in between. The CDR3 coding sequence is TGCGCCAGCAGCTTGGTTGGGAACGTACCGAACACTGAAGCTTTCTTT. Its translation is CASSLVGNVPNTEAFF.

This clonotype occurred a few times. This chain joins TRBV12-3 or TRBV12-4 and TRBJ1-2; D ambiguous. V dropped 3 bases and J dropped 4 bases, with 12 bases sitting between them. The CDR3 contains 14 residues. CDR3 bases: TGTGCCAGCAGTTTTCAGTTCGGCAGCTATGGCTACACCTTC. Protein product: CASSFQFGSYGYTF.

This clonotype was seen a few times. The gene calls are TRBV5-5 and TRBJ2-7; 7 bases are a match to TRBD2. The length of the CDR3 is 14 residues. The V gene end was trimmed by 5 bases and the J gene end by 1 base; junction bases not matched to a gene: 6. Germline CDR1 and CDR2: SGHKS and YYEKEE (reference sequence). In DNA, the CDR3 is TGTGCCAGCAGTGGACGGGAGGTTTCCTACGAGCAGTACGTC. Residues: CASSGREVSYEQYV.

V gene TRBV12-3 or TRBV12-4 combines with J gene TRBJ1-2; no clear D. Trimming removed 2 bases from V and 4 bases from J, with 11 bases in between. There are 14 residues in the CDR3. CDR3 in DNA: TGTGCCAGCAGTTTAAAAGAGGGTGTCTATGGCTACACCTTC. Amino acids: CASSLKEGVYGYTF.

V usage is TRBV12-3 or TRBV12-4 and J usage is TRBJ2-7; no firm D call. This CDR3 spans 13 amino acids. Trimming took off 6 bases at V and 4 bases at J, with 13 bases between the two ends. The CDR3 protein is CASSLSLGYEQYF. Here the CDR3 DNA reads TGTGCCAGCAGCCTGTCTCTTGGGTACGAGCAGTACTTC.

A few counts support this clonotype. This rearrangement joins TRBV4-1 to TRBJ2-3; D is undetermined. Trimming removed 1 base from V and 0 bases from J, with 8 bases in between. The CDR3 runs 15 residues. In germline, CDR1 is MGHRA, CDR2 YSYEKL. The CDR3 spells CASSQGATSTDTQYF. The CDR3 nucleotides are TGCGCCAGCAGCCAAGGGGCTACTAGCACAGATACGCAGTATTTT.

This chain connects TRBV12-3 or TRBV12-4 to TRBJ2-3; D call uncertain. Trimming removed 6 bases at V and 6 bases at J, with 10 bases between. The CDR3 length is 12 residues. CDR3 sequence reads: CASSQSMDTQYF. DNA for the CDR3: TGTGCCAGCAGCCAGTCCATGGATACGCAGTATTTT.

This clonotype was observed a handful of times. The V and J genes are TRBV20-1 and TRBJ1-2; TRBD1 agrees at 9 bases. V dropped 6 bases and J dropped 1; count of bases not matched to a gene: 12. Per the germline V gene, CDR1 is DFQATT and CDR2 is SNEGSKA (reference sequence). The CDR3 is 16 residues long. In DNA, the CDR3 is TGCAGTGCCAATTCACCGGGGACAGGGCTTAACTATGGCTACACCTTC. Translation: CSANSPGTGLNYGYTF.

By its share, this clonotype is medium-sized. The CDR3 nucleotides are TGTGCCAGCAGCCCCACGGGTCGCGGGGGCACAGATACGCAGTATTTT. It translates to CASSPTGRGGTDTQYF. The chain combines TRBV7-6 with TRBJ2-3, with D maybe TRBD2 (6 bases). The CDR3 is 16 residues long. V was trimmed by 5 bases and J by 1 base, leaving 16 bases between them. Germline assignment: CDR1 SGHVS and CDR2 FNYEAQ.

Only a few counts were recorded for this clonotype. CDR3 sequence reads: CASSIVSGGLNYGYTF. In nucleotides, the CDR3 is TGCGCCAGCAGCATCGTATCAGGGGGCCTAAACTATGGCTACACCTTC. This sequence joins TRBV5-1 and TRBJ1-2; 8 bases are a match to TRBD1. The junction had 10 bases not matched to a gene; V was cut back by 4 bases and J by 2 bases. The CDR3 runs 16 residues. CDR1 SGHRS and CDR2 YFSETQ come from the germline V gene.

This clonotype was observed a handful of times. This rearrangement joins TRBV7-2 to TRBJ1-2; 8 bases fit TRBD1. The germline CDR1 and CDR2 sequences are SGHTA and FQGNSA. The ends lost 5 bases at V and 4 bases at J; junction bases unmatched: 9. This CDR3 region has 15 residues. CDR3 loop: CASSPQGGRGYGYTF. CDR3 nucleotides: TGTGCCAGCAGCCCACAGGGGGGCCGAGGCTATGGCTACACCTTC.

In this sample, this clonotype turned up many times. The V call is TRBV5-1, the J call TRBJ1-4; D may be TRBD1 (5 bases). Germline assignment: CDR1 SGHRS and CDR2 YFSETQ. The CDR3 covers 15 residues. Trimming shortened V by 3 bases and J by 8 bases, and 17 bases separated the two germline ends. The CDR3 DNA reads as TGCGCCAGCAGCTACTTGGGGGTGTCGCGGGAAAAACTGTTTTTT. It translates to CASSYLGVSREKLFF.

Points on this clonotype: Being one base from a much bigger clone, this may be a read error. V is TRBV12-3 or TRBV12-4 and J is TRBJ1-5; no clear D gene. Between the trimmed V and J ends, which lost 3 bases and 3 bases, there was a span of 3 bases. The CDR3 extends over 12 amino acids. This CDR3 reads CASSFDNQPQHF. The CDR3, as DNA: TGTGCCAGCAGTTTCGACAATCAGCCCCAGCATTTT.

The chain joins TRBV18 to TRBJ2-3, with D perhaps TRBD1 (6 bases). V dropped 3 bases and J dropped 6 bases, with 13 bases sitting between them. This CDR3 spans 14 amino acids. From germline, CDR1 is KGHSH and CDR2 LQKENI. The CDR3 is CASSPPDSSDTQYF. In DNA, the CDR3 is TGTGCCAGCTCACCGCCGGACAGTTCCGATACGCAGTATTTT. The whole variable domain, filled in from reference TRBV18 and TRBJ2-3, reads NAGVMQNPRHLVRRRGQEARLRCSPMKGHSHVYWYRQLPEEGLKFMVYLQKENIIDESGMPKERFSAEFPKEGPSILRIQQVVRGDSAAYFCASSPPDSSDTQYFGPGTRLTVL.

The CDR3, as DNA: TGTGCCAGCAAGACTCGGACGGGGAACACCGGGGAGCTGTTTTTT. Amino acid sequence: CASKTRTGNTGELFF. The rearrangement links TRBV12-3 or TRBV12-4 to TRBJ2-2; no clear D. Trimming cost V 7 bases and J 1 base, with 13 bases left between them. The CDR3 has 15 amino acids.

This clonotype was counted many times. The rearrangement joins TRBV7-6 to TRBJ1-1, with TRBD1 identical over 7 bases. J gave up 1 base and V 5 bases, and 10 bases lay outside the gene matches. The CDR3 covers 16 residues. Germline V gene sequence: CDR1 SGHVS, CDR2 FNYEAQ. The CDR3 region has the DNA TGTGCCAGCAGCCTAAGACAGGGTGCAGCGAACACTGAAGCTTTCTTT. Translation: CASSLRQGAANTEAFF.

This chain joins TRBV2 and TRBJ1-2; 7 bases align to TRBD1. Germline loops: CDR1 SNHLY, CDR2 FYNNEI. The CDR3 length is 12 residues. The V and J ends lost 11 bases and 2 bases, in that order; junction bases with no gene match: 5. Here the CDR3 DNA reads TGTGCCTGCAAGACAGGGAACTATGGCTACACCTTC. It encodes CACKTGNYGYTF.

Only a few counts were recorded for this clonotype. V gene TRBV5-1 combines with J gene TRBJ1-4; D is undetermined. Germline V CDR1 and CDR2: SGHRS, YFSETQ. This CDR3 is 14 amino acids long. V gave up 1 base and J gave up 0 bases, with 4 bases separating them. The CDR3 DNA is TGCGCCAGCAGCTTGAGGCCAACTAATGAAAAACTGTTTTTT. Residues: CASSLRPTNEKLFF.

The V gene is TRBV7-2, the J gene TRBJ1-4; D is possibly TRBD1 (5 bases). The CDR3 covers 14 residues. V dropped 1 base and J dropped 6 bases, with 9 bases sitting between them. Germline-derived CDR1 and CDR2 are SGHTA and FQGNSA. The CDR3 sequence: CASSLEEGYEKLFF. The CDR3 region has the DNA TGTGCCAGCAGCTTAGAAGAGGGGTATGAAAAACTGTTTTTT.

In this sample, this clonotype turned up a few times. The chain combines TRBV7-6 with TRBJ2-7, with D maybe TRBD1 (6 bases). The CDR3 loop spans 14 amino acids. V lost 3 bases to trimming and J lost 0 bases, with 9 bases between them. CDR1 is SGHVS, CDR2 FNYEAQ, per germline. In nucleotides, the CDR3 is TGTGCCAGCAGCTTCCAACAGGGCTCCTACGAGCAGTACTTC. It specifies CASSFQQGSYEQYF.

This clonotype was seen at least ten times. The chain carries TRBV7-9 and TRBJ2-5; D call uncertain. The germline V gene has CDR1 SEHNR and CDR2 FQNEAQ (reference sequence). V was shortened by 5 bases and J by 7 bases, with 20 bases between the two germline ends. The CDR3 is 15 amino acids. CDR3 bases: TGTGCCAGCAGCCCCCCCTGGCCCCCGGTGGGGACCCAGTACTTC. Amino acid sequence: CASSPPWPPVGTQYF.

In this sample, this clonotype turned up a few times. This chain uses TRBV6-2 or TRBV6-3 with TRBJ2-1; the match to TRBD1 covers 10 bases. Per the germline V gene, CDR1 is MNHEY and CDR2 is SVGEGT. The CDR3 totals 13 residues. For the CDR3, the DNA is TGTGCTTCGACAGGGGGCTTTGGTAATGAGCAGTTCTTC. Its protein is CASTGGFGNEQFF.

In this sample, this clonotype turned up many times. The gene calls are TRBV5-1 and TRBJ1-5, with 7 bases fitting TRBD1. The V segment lost 4 bases and the J segment 4 bases; nucleotides outside the gene matches: 5. Germline lookup yields CDR1 SGHRS and CDR2 YFSETQ. This CDR3 has 14 residues. The CDR3 is CASSEGAGNQPQHF. CDR3 DNA sequence: TGCGCCAGCAGCGAGGGGGCCGGGAATCAGCCCCAGCATTTT.

In its sample, this clonotype was seen a few times. The chain combines TRBV20-1 with TRBJ2-4; 9 positions agree with TRBD2. Germline V gene sequence: CDR1 DFQATT, CDR2 SNEGSKA (reference sequence). Germline trimming cut 3 bases from V and 9 bases from J; bases unmatched to any gene: 9. The CDR3 is 14 amino acids. The CDR3 DNA is TGCAGTGCTAGTTGGCGGGGGGGCCTTGGCATTCAGTACTTC. Translation gives CSASWRGGLGIQYF.

This chain uses TRBV28 with TRBJ1-5; weak D call: TRBD1 (5 bases). The germline V gene encodes CDR1 MDHEN and CDR2 SYDVKM. Trimming left V 2 bases short and J 8 bases short, with 16 bases between. CDR3 length: 15 amino acids. CDR3 loop: CASSLPGQGGKPQHF. The CDR3 coding sequence is TGTGCCAGCAGTTTACCAGGGCAGGGCGGGAAGCCCCAGCATTTT. Full variable domain (rest looked up from reference TRBV28 and TRBJ1-5): DVKVTQSSRYLVKRTGEKVFLECVQDMDHENMFWYRQDPGLGLRLIYFSYDVKMKEKGDIPEGYSVSREKKERFSLILESASTNQTSMYLCASSLPGQGGKPQHFGDGTRLSIL.

A few counts support this clonotype. V is TRBV7-9 and J is TRBJ1-6; 8 bases fit TRBD1. CDR3 length: 14 amino acids. CDR1 is SEHNR and CDR2 is FQNEAQ in the germline V gene (reference sequence). V lost 2 bases to trimming and J lost 8 bases; unmatched junction nucleotides: 2. CDR3 nucleotides: TGTGCCAGCAGCTTAATGACAGGGGATTCACCCCTCCACTTT. Residues: CASSLMTGDSPLHF.